One and the same sample provided the 22 T cell receptor beta chains below, sequenced in a study of a mutant IDH1 vaccine in newly diagnosed glioma. Profiling relied on immunoSEQ multiplex PCR, and the TCRdb table lists in-frame clones only, not all of them. Here the sample spans about 88,000 clones, around 80% being singletons. The time point is: baseline, week 1 (first vaccination visit). The treatment was: pre-vaccination baseline after standard-of-care therapy. The source material was PBMCs, sampled from a glioma patient treated with radiotherapy, temozolomide or both. The source is a man aged 40-49 years with glioma. Some clones in this sample may be carry-over from other donors' samples.

The V gene is TRBV6-5, the J gene TRBJ2-7, with TRBD2 matching 8 bases. The trim removed 4 bases at V and 3 bases at J, leaving 8 bases unmatched. The CDR3 runs 15 residues. Germline CDR1 MNHEY, CDR2 SVGAGI. CDR3 in DNA: TGTGCCAGCAGTTCACGGACTAGCTCCTACTACGAGCAGTACTTC. Translating it yields CASSSRTSSYYEQYF.

This clone has a single count. This chain joins TRBV9 and TRBJ2-2; tentatively, D is TRBD1 (7 bases). Looked up from germline, CDR1 is SGDLS and CDR2 is YYNGEE. The CDR3 extends over 15 amino acids. V was cut by 0 bases and J by 4 bases, with 10 bases left in between. The chain's CDR3 is CASSVVQGGTGELFF. DNA of the CDR3: TGTGCCAGCAGCGTAGTCCAGGGGGGCACCGGGGAGCTGTTTTTT.

This clone was detected once. The V and J genes are TRBV28 and TRBJ1-3, with a weak D call TRBD1 (5 bases). Looked up from germline, CDR1 is MDHEN and CDR2 is SYDVKM. The V gene lost 3 bases and the J gene lost 9 bases, with 12 bases spanning the gap. This CDR3 is 13 amino acids long. The CDR3 nucleotides read TGTGCCAGCAGTTTGGCCCAGGGCGCCACCATATATTTT. This sequence encodes CASSLAQGATIYF. Complete variable domain (other parts from reference TRBV28 and TRBJ1-3): DVKVTQSSRYLVKRTGEKVFLECVQDMDHENMFWYRQDPGLGLRLIYFSYDVKMKEKGDIPEGYSVSREKKERFSLILESASTNQTSMYLCASSLAQGATIYFGEGSWLTVV.

This chain connects TRBV5-6 to TRBJ1-5, with D possibly matching TRBD1 (6 bases). The V gene's germline CDR1 is SGHDT and CDR2 YYEEEE. Trimming removed 3 bases at V and 0 bases at J, with 10 bases between. This CDR3 comprises 15 residues. CDR3 nucleotide sequence: TGTGCCAGCAGCTGGGGGGCAGGTAGCAATCAGCCCCAGCATTTT. Protein sequence: CASSWGAGSNQPQHF.

This sequence joins TRBV6-1 and TRBJ1-6; D might be TRBD1 (6 bases). This CDR3 is 14 amino acids long. Germline CDR1 reads MNHNS; CDR2 reads SASEGT. V was clipped by 6 bases and J by 7 bases, with 13 bases between them. The CDR3 nucleotides are TGTGCCAGCAGGGGGGCGGGCCTGAATTCACCCCTCCACTTT. As protein: CASRGAGLNSPLHF.

V is TRBV30 and J is TRBJ1-2, with 7 bases identical to TRBD1. This CDR3 is 14 amino acids long. The germline CDR1 and CDR2 sequences are GTSNPN and SVGIG (reference sequence). Germline trimming cut 5 bases from V and 3 bases from J; bases unmatched to any gene: 9. CDR3 loop: CAWGVRGLYYGYTF. CDR3 nucleotide sequence: TGTGCCTGGGGGGTTAGGGGGCTATACTATGGCTACACCTTC.

There are a few counts of this clone. The V gene is TRBV5-6, the J gene TRBJ1-6, with D unclear. V lost 0 bases and J 0 bases, leaving 4 bases between the germline ends. CDR3 length equals 15 residues. In germline, CDR1 is SGHDT, CDR2 YYEEEE. The chain's CDR3 is CASSLGSSYNSPLHF. The CDR3 DNA follows: TGTGCCAGCAGCTTGGGGAGCTCCTATAATTCACCCCTCCACTTT.

The chain combines TRBV30 with TRBJ2-3, with TRBD1 as a possible D gene (5 bases). The CDR3 has 12 amino acids. V lost 4 bases, J lost 9 bases, and 14 bases lay in between. The germline gives CDR1 GTSNPN, CDR2 SVGIG (reference sequence). The CDR3 loop is CAWNSGFETQYF. The CDR3 DNA sequence: TGTGCCTGGAATTCAGGGTTCGAGACGCAGTATTTT.

The gene calls are TRBV19 and TRBJ2-1; D assignment may be TRBD1 or TRBD2 (5 bases each). The CDR3 length is 13 residues. Trimming took off 7 bases at V and 7 bases at J, with 14 bases between the two ends. Germline CDR1 LNHDA, CDR2 SQIVND (reference sequence). The CDR3 reads CASTEGKWNEQFF. In DNA, the CDR3 is TGTGCCAGTACTGAGGGGAAGTGGAATGAGCAGTTCTTC. The full variable domain, rest sourced from reference TRBV19 and TRBJ2-1, is DGGITQSPKYLFRKEGQNVTLSCEQNLNHDAMYWYRQDPGQGLRLIYYSQIVNDFQKGDIAEGYSVSREKKESFPLTVTSAQKNPTAFYLCASTEGKWNEQFFGPGTRLTVL.

The chain employs TRBV4-2 and TRBJ1-2, with D possibly TRBD1 on 5 matching bases. Looked up from germline, CDR1 is LGHNA and CDR2 is YNFKEQ. This CDR3 is 14 amino acids long. V was trimmed by 0 bases and J by 8 bases, leaving 13 bases between them. The CDR3 region has the DNA TGTGCCAGCAGCCAAGATCTGGGGGAGTCGGGCTACACCTTC. Protein product: CASSQDLGESGYTF.

The chain employs TRBV7-2 and TRBJ1-6, with D hard to call. Germline V gene lookup returns CDR1 SGHTA and CDR2 FQGNSA. This CDR3 is built from 14 residues. Between the trimmed V and J ends, which lost 5 bases and 6 bases, there was a span of 11 bases. In DNA, the CDR3 is TGTGCCAGCAGCCTCGTGTGGGGTAATTCACCCCTCCACTTT. Translated: CASSLVWGNSPLHF.

This chain connects TRBV6-5 to TRBJ1-6, with D hard to call. CDR1 and CDR2 (germline): MNHEY, SVGAGI. The ends were cut back, 3 bases at V and 9 bases at J, with 9 bases in the middle. This CDR3 has 13 amino acids. CDR3 sequence: CASSYARGSPLHF. CDR3 DNA: TGTGCCAGCAGTTATGCGCGGGGTTCACCCCTCCACTTT.

A few counts support this clone. V usage is TRBV6-1 and J usage is TRBJ1-2, with 10 bases fitting TRBD1. J lost 4 bases, V lost 6 bases, and 8 bases had no gene match. The CDR3 sequence is 15 residues long. Germline V gives CDR1 MNHNS, CDR2 SASEGT. CDR3 residues: CASSWGQGSPYGYTF. The CDR3 DNA reads as TGTGCCAGCAGCTGGGGACAGGGGAGTCCCTATGGCTACACCTTC.

About this clone: One end of the junction is discordant with germline, which a read error may explain. The rearrangement uses TRBV2 and TRBJ1-4; 10 nucleotides agree with TRBD1. The CDR3 consists of 12 residues. The germline V gene encodes CDR1 SNHLY and CDR2 FYNNEI. The CDR3 region has the DNA TGTGCCAGCAGGGAAGGACAGGGGGGACTGTTTTTT. This translates into CASREGQGGLFF.

The V call is TRBV11-3, the J call TRBJ2-7; D uncertain. CDR3 length equals 12 residues. V gave up 5 bases and J gave up 0 bases, with 5 bases separating them. Germline CDR1 reads SGHNT; CDR2 reads YENEEA. The CDR3 here is CASSHDSYEQYF. The DNA of the CDR3 is TGTGCCAGCAGCCATGACTCCTACGAGCAGTACTTC.

This clone was picked up a small number of times. The gene calls are TRBV11-2 and TRBJ2-5, with TRBD2 as a possible D gene (6 bases). There are 16 residues in the CDR3. V was clipped by 5 bases and J by 4 bases, with 20 bases between them. The germline gives CDR1 SGHAT, CDR2 FQNNGV. CDR3 protein: CASSASGGAQGETQYF. DNA of the CDR3: TGTGCCAGCAGCGCGAGTGGAGGGGCGCAGGGAGAGACCCAGTACTTC. The full variable domain, with the rest looked up from reference TRBV11-2 and TRBJ2-5, is EAGVAQSPRYKIIEKRQSVAFWCNPISGHATLYWYQQILGQGPKLLIQFQNNGVVDDSQLPKDRFSAERLKGVDSTLKIQPAKLEDSAVYLCASSASGGAQGETQYFGPGTRLLVL.

The V call is TRBV5-1, the J call TRBJ2-5; weak D call: TRBD1 (6 bases). The CDR3 totals 14 residues. Germline CDR1 reads SGHRS; CDR2 reads YFSETQ. Deletions cut 10 bases from V and 0 bases from J, with 16 bases between. Here the CDR3 reads CASGTGRDQETQYF. Written as DNA, the CDR3 is TGCGCCTCAGGCACAGGGCGGGACCAAGAGACCCAGTACTTC.

Only one count was recorded for this clone. V gene TRBV6-5 combines with J gene TRBJ2-5, with D unclear. This CDR3 is built from 16 residues. In germline, CDR1 is MNHEY, CDR2 SVGAGI. V was pared by 2 bases and J by 4 bases, with 17 bases between. Written as DNA, the CDR3 is TGTGCCAGCAGTTACAGCGCCTATACCGGGTCAGAGACCCAGTACTTC. The encoded protein is CASSYSAYTGSETQYF.

The rearrangement uses TRBV9 and TRBJ2-2, with 8 bases that match TRBD1. The V gene's germline CDR1 is SGDLS and CDR2 YYNGEE. Trimming cost V 3 bases and J 5 bases; bases outside gene matches: 12. The CDR3 length is 17 residues. The CDR3 reads CASSDRNQGARTGELFF. CDR3 in DNA: TGTGCCAGCAGCGACCGGAACCAGGGGGCGAGGACCGGGGAGCTGTTTTTT. The full variable domain, completed using reference TRBV9 and TRBJ2-2, is DSGVTQTPKHLITATGQRVTLRCSPRSGDLSVYWYQQSLDQGLQFLIQYYNGEERAKGNILERFSAQQFPDLHSELNLSSLELGDSALYFCASSDRNQGARTGELFFGEGSRLTVL.

The chain is built from TRBV7-9 and TRBJ1-3, with D unresolved. The CDR3 runs 12 residues. Germline V CDR1 and CDR2: SEHNR, FQNEAQ (reference sequence). V was trimmed by 10 bases and J by 4 bases, leaving 11 bases between them. In DNA, the CDR3 is TGTGCCACCCCGGCACAGGGAAACACCATATATTTT. It encodes CATPAQGNTIYF.

V usage is TRBV7-2 and J usage is TRBJ2-4; D tentatively reads TRBD1 or TRBD2 (6 bases each). Germline V lookup: CDR1 SGHTA, CDR2 FQGNSA. The length of the CDR3 is 16 residues. Between the trimmed V and J ends, which lost 2 bases and 5 bases, there was a span of 16 bases. The chain's CDR3 is CASSLSRRGQENIQYF. The CDR3 region has the DNA TGTGCCAGCAGCTTATCGAGGAGGGGACAAGAAAACATTCAGTACTTC.

The gene calls are TRBV7-2 and TRBJ2-7, with D possibly being TRBD2 (6 bases). CDR1 SGHTA and CDR2 FQGNSA come from the germline V gene. This CDR3 region has 17 residues. Between the trimmed V and J ends, which lost 0 bases and 3 bases, there was a span of 18 bases. Here the CDR3 DNA reads TGTGCCAGCAGCTTAGCCAGGATGGCGGGGCCCTTCTACGAGCAGTACTTC. Its translation is CASSLARMAGPFYEQYF.